This T cell receptor beta chain was sequenced for a study of shared clonotypes between healthy human individuals. Evenly divided among several immunoSEQ plates was the genomic DNA of each subset. Unsorted PBMC DNA underwent sequencing on ten immunoSEQ deep assay plates. Profiling relied on immunoSEQ multiplex PCR, and the TCRdb table lists in-frame clones only, not all of them. Here the sample spans fewer than 650,000 clones, about three quarters being singletons. This TCR came from a woman aged 40-49 years in good health. Some clones in this sample may be carry-over from other donors' samples. Sequenced input: PBMCs.

The CDR3 DNA follows: TGTGCCAGCTCACTAGCGGGAGCTCACGAGCAGTACTTC. The encoded protein is CASSLAGAHEQYF. The chain couples TRBV18 to TRBJ2-7, with 9 bases lining up with TRBD2. The CDR3 has 13 amino acids. Germline V CDR1 and CDR2: KGHSH, LQKENI. V shed 4 bases, J shed 5 bases, and the junction held 3 bases outside the gene matches.